These 21 T cell receptor beta chains originate from one sample sequenced in a study of cytomegalovirus exposure and HLA in healthy donors. Sequencing was performed with immunoSEQ multiplex PCR; in TCRdb, only in-frame clones are kept and a portion is missing. The sample yields 150,000 to 200,000 clones, 86% seen once. The sequenced material came from PBMCs. The source is a woman younger than 45 in good health and CMV-seronegative.

The chain links TRBV4-3 to TRBJ2-1; 9 bases map to TRBD2. The CDR3 is made up of 15 amino acids. The trim removed 4 bases at V and 3 bases at J, leaving 4 bases unmatched. The germline V gene has CDR1 LGHNA and CDR2 YSLEER. The CDR3 sequence: CASSLEAGGYNEQFF. CDR3 nucleotides: TGCGCCAGCAGCCTAGAAGCGGGAGGCTACAATGAGCAGTTCTTC.

The CDR3 protein is CASSIYPGQGLSGYTF. CDR3 DNA sequence: TGTGCCAGCAGCATATATCCGGGACAGGGATTGTCTGGCTACACCTTC. The chain recombines TRBV5-6 with TRBJ1-2; 9 bases agree with TRBD1. The trim removed 4 bases at V and 7 bases at J, leaving 14 bases unmatched. The CDR3 spans 16 residues. CDR1 and CDR2 (germline): SGHDT, YYEEEE.

The J gene is TRBJ2-7, the V gene TRBV27; no reliable D call. The germline CDR1 and CDR2 sequences are MNHEY and SMNVEV (reference sequence). This CDR3 spans 13 amino acids. The V end lost 5 bases, the J end lost 5 bases, and 13 bases lay between the germline ends. The CDR3 loop is CASSLSAYHEQYF. The CDR3 bases are TGTGCCAGCAGTCTCTCTGCTTACCACGAGCAGTACTTC.

This sequence joins TRBV10-3 and TRBJ2-3; 7 nucleotides align to TRBD2. Germline V lookup: CDR1 ENHRY, CDR2 SYGVKD. V dropped 9 bases and J dropped 2; count of bases not matched to a gene: 17. The CDR3 contains 17 residues. In nucleotides, the CDR3 is TGTGCCATAAGAGAACTTAGGACTAGGGAGAACACAGATACGCAGTATTTT. It encodes CAIRELRTRENTDTQYF.

This rearrangement joins TRBV4-1 to TRBJ2-7, with 9 bases identical to TRBD1. The CDR3 totals 14 residues. V dropped 4 bases and J dropped 7; count of bases not matched to a gene: 8. From germline, CDR1 is MGHRA and CDR2 YSYEKL. CDR3 in amino acids: CASSLGQGGVEQYF. Written as DNA, the CDR3 is TGCGCCAGCAGCCTGGGACAGGGAGGAGTGGAGCAGTACTTC.

Here the CDR3 reads CASSLALAGGSGELFF. In DNA form, the CDR3 reads TGCGCCAGCAGCTTGGCCCTAGCGGGGGGATCCGGGGAGCTGTTTTTT. This sequence joins TRBV5-1 and TRBJ2-2, with 11 bases aligning to TRBD2. With V trimmed by 0 bases and J by 6 bases, 4 bases remained unmatched. In germline, CDR1 is SGHRS, CDR2 YFSETQ. The CDR3 contains 16 residues. Based on the CDR3 plus reference TRBV5-1 and TRBJ2-2, the full variable domain is KAGVTQTPRYLIKTRGQQVTLSCSPISGHRSVSWYQQTPGQGLQFLFEYFSETQRNKGNFPGRFSGRQFSNSRSEMNVSTLELGDSALYLCASSLALAGGSGELFFGEGSRLTVL.

Only a few counts were recorded for this clone. The gene calls are TRBV6-1 and TRBJ2-1; D remains ambiguous. V was cut by 6 bases and J by 10 bases, with 16 bases left in between. The CDR3 is made up of 13 amino acids. CDR1 is MNHNS, CDR2 SASEGT, per germline. This CDR3 reads CASREWSSSEQFF. CDR3 nucleotide sequence: TGTGCCAGCAGAGAGTGGTCATCATCCGAGCAGTTCTTC.

This clone was seen only a few times. The chain recombines TRBV7-9 with TRBJ1-5, with TRBD1 as a possible D gene (5 bases). Germline CDR1 SEHNR, CDR2 FQNEAQ (reference sequence). The ends were cut back, 5 bases at V and 5 bases at J, with 7 bases in the middle. The CDR3 totals 12 residues. CDR3 in DNA: TGTGCCAGCAGCCCACAGGATCAGCCCCAGCATTTT. Its protein is CASSPQDQPQHF. Complete variable domain (other parts from reference TRBV7-9 and TRBJ1-5): DTGVSQNPRHKITKRGQNVTFRCDPISEHNRLYWYRQTLGQGPEFLTYFQNEAQLEKSRLLSDRFSAERPKGSFSTLEIQRTEQGDSAMYLCASSPQDQPQHFGDGTRLSIL.

The chain links TRBV29-1 to TRBJ2-7; possibly TRBD1 for D (6 bases). Germline CDR1 and CDR2: SQVTM and ANQGSEA. The CDR3 has 13 residues. Deletions cut 2 bases from V and 0 bases from J, with 8 bases between. In DNA, the CDR3 is TGCAGCGTTGAAACAGGGCCCTCCTACGAGCAGTACTTC. It yields the protein CSVETGPSYEQYF.

The chain carries TRBV27 and TRBJ1-2; D is unresolved. The CDR3 has 17 residues. The V end was cut by 0 bases, the J end by 5 bases, with 19 bases between. Germline-derived CDR1 and CDR2 are MNHEY and SMNVEV (reference sequence). The CDR3 here is CASSLSAGPQGSYGYTF. The CDR3 DNA follows: TGTGCCAGCAGTTTATCGGCCGGGCCCCAAGGGAGTTATGGCTACACCTTC.

The gene calls are TRBV4-3 and TRBJ2-1; TRBD2 agrees at 8 bases. CDR1 LGHNA and CDR2 YSLEER come from the germline V gene. V was pared by 0 bases and J by 0 bases, with 13 bases of the junction left unmatched. This CDR3 spans 20 amino acids. The CDR3 DNA is TGCGCCAGCAGCCAAGATCGGTATCAGCGGGGGACGGACTCCTACAATGAGCAGTTCTTC. It encodes CASSQDRYQRGTDSYNEQFF.

J is TRBJ2-7 and V is TRBV14; weak D call: TRBD2 (6 bases). CDR1 is SGHDN, CDR2 FVKESK, per germline. V was pared by 5 bases and J by 4 bases, with 24 bases between. This CDR3 spans 17 amino acids. The CDR3 bases are TGTGCCAGCAGCGGGGGGTCCTCAATAGTCTACCGATACGAGCAGTACTTC. Translated: CASSGGSSIVYRYEQYF. The full variable domain, completed using reference TRBV14 and TRBJ2-7, is EAGVTQFPSHSVIEKGQTVTLRCDPISGHDNLYWYRRVMGKEIKFLLHFVKESKQDESGMPNNRFLAERTGGTYSTLKVQPAELEDSGVYFCASSGGSSIVYRYEQYFGPGTRLTVT.

V usage is TRBV19 and J usage is TRBJ1-4; D is possibly TRBD1 (5 bases). CDR3 size: 15 residues. Germline V gene lookup returns CDR1 LNHDA and CDR2 SQIVND (reference sequence). Trimming took off 7 bases at V and 8 bases at J, with 20 bases between the two ends. The CDR3 loop reads CASNLNRDLREKLFF. CDR3 bases: TGTGCCAGTAATCTGAACCGGGACCTAAGAGAAAAACTGTTTTTT.

V and J are TRBV29-1 and TRBJ2-7; D perhaps matches TRBD2 (6 bases). The germline V and J ends were trimmed by 4 bases and 1 base, with 11 bases remaining between them. This CDR3 spans 13 amino acids. CDR1 and CDR2 from the germline V gene are SQVTM and ANQGSEA. The CDR3 here is CSVAQGGSYEQYF. The CDR3 region has the DNA TGCAGCGTTGCGCAGGGAGGTTCCTACGAGCAGTACTTC.

This chain links TRBV30 with TRBJ1-1; D possibly corresponds to TRBD1 (5 bases). Germline V CDR1 and CDR2: GTSNPN, SVGIG (reference sequence). The CDR3 sequence is 13 residues long. In DNA, the CDR3 is TGTGCTAGGAAAAGCCAGGGAGCCACTGAAGCTTTCTTT. It specifies CARKSQGATEAFF.

The chain recombines TRBV7-2 with TRBJ2-1; a possible D gene is TRBD1 (6 bases). The length of the CDR3 is 15 residues. Germline V CDR1 and CDR2: SGHTA, FQGNSA. V shed 1 base and J shed 4 bases, with 11 bases lying between them. The CDR3 DNA sequence: TGTGCCAGCAGCTTAGACAGGGCAGCTTACAATGAGCAGTTCTTC. Protein sequence: CASSLDRAAYNEQFF. The full variable domain, in which reference TRBV7-2 and TRBJ2-1 provide the parts outside the CDR3, is GAGVSQSPSNKVTEKGKDVELRCDPISGHTALYWYRQSLGQGLEFLIYFQGNSAPDKSGLPSDRFSAERTGGSVSTLTIQRTQQEDSAVYLCASSLDRAAYNEQFFGPGTRLTVL.

The CDR3 loop reads CATSRRPGGKDTEAFF. The DNA of the CDR3 is TGTGCCACCAGCAGGCGACCAGGGGGAAAGGACACTGAAGCTTTCTTT. The chain carries TRBV15 and TRBJ1-1; 7 nucleotides agree with TRBD1. The CDR3 spans 16 residues. Germline values: CDR1 LNHNV, CDR2 YYDKDF (reference sequence). The junction had 10 bases not matched to a gene; V was cut back by 3 bases and J by 3 bases.

This chain joins TRBV11-2 and TRBJ2-3; 14 nucleotides match TRBD2. The V and J ends lost 5 bases and 5 bases, in that order; junction bases with no gene match: 9. This CDR3 region has 17 residues. Germline CDR1 SGHAT, CDR2 FQNNGV. CDR3 residues: CASSRGLAGASGDTQYF. The CDR3 region has the DNA TGTGCCAGCAGCCGGGGACTAGCGGGAGCCTCGGGAGATACGCAGTATTTT.

The V call is TRBV25-1, the J call TRBJ2-7; TRBD1 aligns across 8 bases. Germline V gives CDR1 MGHDK, CDR2 SYGVNS. V trimming: 4 bases; J trimming: 1 base; junction bases outside the gene matches: 9. The CDR3 contains 16 residues. DNA of the CDR3: TGTGCCAGCAGTGCACACTCCGGGACAGGTTCCTACGAGCAGTACTTC. Translating gives CASSAHSGTGSYEQYF.

The V and J genes are TRBV7-2 and TRBJ1-5; 7 bases line up with TRBD1. J was trimmed by 9 bases and V by 4 bases; bases with no gene match: 9. The CDR3 is made up of 14 amino acids. CDR1 and CDR2 from the germline V gene are SGHTA and FQGNSA. The CDR3 loop is CASSSDRSRGPQHF. CDR3 DNA sequence: TGTGCCAGCAGCTCGGACAGGAGCCGTGGGCCCCAGCATTTT.

The rearrangement joins TRBV10-2 to TRBJ2-1; tentatively, D is TRBD1 (5 bases). CDR3 length: 13 residues. The V end was cut by 4 bases, the J end by 8 bases, with 12 bases between. Germline V gene data show CDR1 as WSHSY and CDR2 as SAAADI. CDR3 region: CASSGPRGHEQFF. The CDR3 DNA reads as TGCGCCAGCAGTGGCCCAAGGGGTCATGAGCAGTTCTTC.